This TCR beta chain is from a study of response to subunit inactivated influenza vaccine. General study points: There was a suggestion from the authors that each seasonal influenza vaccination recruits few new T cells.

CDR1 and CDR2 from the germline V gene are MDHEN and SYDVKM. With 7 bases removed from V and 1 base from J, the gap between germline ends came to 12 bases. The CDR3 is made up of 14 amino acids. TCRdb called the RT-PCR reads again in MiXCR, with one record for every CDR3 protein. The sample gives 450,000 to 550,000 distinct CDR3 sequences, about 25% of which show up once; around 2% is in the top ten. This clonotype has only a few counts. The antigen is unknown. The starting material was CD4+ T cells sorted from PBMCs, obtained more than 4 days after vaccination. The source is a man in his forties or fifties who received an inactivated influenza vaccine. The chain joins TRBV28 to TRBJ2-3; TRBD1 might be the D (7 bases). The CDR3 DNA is TGTGCCAGCAACGTCAGGGGGGGCACAGATACGCAGTATTTT. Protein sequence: CASNVRGGTDTQYF.